This T cell receptor (beta chain) was identified during a study of cytomegalovirus exposure and HLA in healthy donors. Overall study context: The 100 to 150 validation repertoires and the approximately 630 first-cohort repertoires shared a platform, a later analysis reported.

In this sample, this clone turned up a few times. Its antigen is unidentified. The V end was cut by 3 bases, the J end by 6 bases, with 5 bases between. From germline, CDR1 is MDHEN and CDR2 SYDVKM. The CDR3 loop spans 11 amino acids. The data were produced by immunoSEQ multiplex PCR, yet TCRdb's version contains in-frame clones alone and is incomplete. The sample carries about 65,000 clones, 92% recorded once. Among the roughly 120 subjects of the validation cohort, separate from the roughly 670-subject first cohort, were the donors. Notes on the study in general: The investigators catalogued 150 or so TCR beta chains as cytomegalovirus-associated.

Sequencing input: PBMCs. The chain is built from TRBV28 and TRBJ1-2; D ambiguous. The TCR sequence derives from a woman between 18 and 30 years old in good health and CMV-seronegative. The CDR3 spells CASSFRDGYTF. The CDR3 DNA sequence: TGTGCCAGCAGTTTCCGGGATGGCTACACCTTC.